Following are 5 T cell receptor beta chains from one sample sequenced in a study of stem cell transplantation in POMP-related autoinflammatory disease. TCRdb's table, derived via immunoSEQ multiplex PCR, lists solely in-frame clones and lacks some. This table holds some 70,000 clones, approximately 90% found once. The input for sequencing was CD4+ T cells from PBMCs, taken after stem cell transplantation. Receptors originate from a human patient with POMP-related autoinflammation and immune dysregulation (PRAID). Part of the T cell pool may stem from the graft donor.

J is TRBJ2-1 and V is TRBV10-3; possibly TRBD2 for D (5 bases). The germline V gene encodes CDR1 ENHRY and CDR2 SYGVKD. The V and J ends lost 3 bases and 0 bases respectively, with 15 bases between them. The CDR3 consists of 17 residues. CDR3 region: CAISDLGPRGSYNEQFF. The CDR3 region has the DNA TGTGCCATCAGTGATTTGGGCCCCCGGGGCTCCTACAATGAGCAGTTCTTC.

J is TRBJ2-7 and V is TRBV13; TRBD2 aligns across 16 bases. After removal of 5 bases from V and 6 bases from J, the junction contained 4 bases not matched to a gene. CDR3 length: 15 amino acids. CDR1 PRHDT and CDR2 FYEKMQ come from the germline V gene (reference sequence). CDR3 in amino acids: CASSLGTSGGGEQYV. The CDR3 bases are TGTGCCAGCAGCCTCGGGACTAGCGGGGGGGGCGAGCAGTACGTC.

V gene TRBV3-1 (or the pseudogene TRBV3-2) combines with J gene TRBJ2-5; no reliable D call. Germline V lookup: CDR1 LGHDT, CDR2 YNNKEL (reference sequence). The ends were cut back, 4 bases at V and 5 bases at J, with 26 bases in the middle. The CDR3 covers 18 residues. The CDR3 nucleotides read TGTGCCAGCAGCCCTCTGCCCCCTAGTTACCGATACCGGGAGACCCAGTACTTC. It specifies CASSPLPPSYRYRETQYF.

The J gene is TRBJ2-3, the V gene TRBV7-9; TRBD1 agrees at 8 bases. The J segment lost 1 base and the V segment lost 7 bases, leaving 4 bases of the junction unmatched. Germline CDR1 and CDR2: SEHNR and FQNEAQ (reference sequence). There are 14 residues in the CDR3. CDR3 loop: CASKPTGGTDTQYF. The CDR3 DNA follows: TGTGCCAGCAAACCGACAGGGGGCACAGATACGCAGTATTTT.

V usage is TRBV20-1 and J usage is TRBJ1-1; D ambiguous. The CDR3 loop spans 11 amino acids. The ends were cut back, 5 bases at V and 4 bases at J, with 8 bases in the middle. The germline CDR1 and CDR2 sequences are DFQATT and SNEGSKA (reference sequence). The CDR3, as DNA: TGCAGTGCTCAAAGGAGCACTGAAGCTTTCTTT. Amino acid sequence: CSAQRSTEAFF.